This is a list of T cell receptor beta chains from one sample in a study of control samples from healthy donors and cancer patients. Using immunoSEQ multiplex PCR, the repertoire was profiled, and TCRdb retains in-frame clones only, with some absent. The table shows around 27,000 clones, with 85% occurring only once. The source material was PBMCs. The receptor set was obtained from a woman aged 55 to 70 with head and neck cancer. Each CDR3 is given with its conserved first and last residue. D genes are given only for firm matches. Clone size appears in some rows only: once, few, many, or a class for an expanded clone.

D	V	J	size	CDR3	DNA
NA	TRBV19	TRBJ2-5	NA	CASSSRWLQETQYF	TGTGCCAGTAGTTCCCGGTGGCTTCAAGAGACCCAGTACTTC
NA	TRBV7-2	TRBJ2-1	NA	CASSLVAGSTYNEQFF	TGTGCCAGCAGCTTAGTGGCGGGGAGCACCTACAATGAGCAGTTCTTC
NA	TRBV15	TRBJ2-7	NA	CATSRTGQYYEQYF	TGTGCCACCAGCAGAACCGGACAATACTACGAGCAGTACTTC
NA	TRBV5-6	TRBJ2-7	NA	CASSTTDGYEQYF	TGTGCCAGCAGCACAACGGACGGCTACGAGCAGTACTTC
TRBD1	TRBV7-9	TRBJ2-3	few	CASSWDRGGRSTDTQYF	TGTGCCAGCAGCTGGGACAGGGGTGGGAGAAGCACAGATACGCAGTATTTT
TRBD1	TRBV9	TRBJ2-7	NA	CASSVGGQGNYEQYF	TGTGCCAGCAGCGTAGGGGGACAGGGGAACTACGAGCAGTACTTC
NA	TRBV30	TRBJ1-4	NA	CAWSAGHEKLFF	TGTGCCTGGAGTGCAGGGCATGAAAAACTGTTTTTT
NA	TRBV15	TRBJ2-3	NA	CATSRDQTGVQDTQYF	TGTGCCACCAGCAGAGACCAAACGGGGGTCCAGGATACGCAGTATTTT
TRBD2	TRBV5-8	TRBJ2-1	NA	CASSHIAGGPGNEQFF	TGTGCCAGCAGCCATATAGCGGGAGGTCCAGGCAATGAGCAGTTCTTC
NA	TRBV7-3	TRBJ1-1	NA	CASSSTGRVTEAFF	TGTGCCAGCAGCTCAACAGGGCGGGTCACTGAAGCTTTCTTT
NA	TRBV7-2	TRBJ2-1	NA	CASSLYFHEQFF	TGTGCCAGCAGCTTATACTTCCATGAGCAGTTCTTC
TRBD1	TRBV5-6	TRBJ1-6	few	CASSRQGRTNSPLHF	TGTGCCAGCAGTCGACAGGGTCGGACTAATTCACCCCTCCACTTT
NA	TRBV6-5	TRBJ1-2	NA	CASSPGFSLLYGYTF	TGTGCCAGCAGTCCCGGATTCAGCCTTCTCTATGGCTACACCTTC
TRBD1	TRBV5-1	TRBJ1-4	NA	CASRSGGQNEKLFF	TGCGCCAGCAGATCCGGGGGACAGAATGAAAAACTGTTTTTT
TRBD2	TRBV18	TRBJ2-7	NA	CASSPGTSGSYEQYF	TGTGCCAGCTCACCCGGGACTAGCGGTTCCTACGAGCAGTACTTC
TRBD1	TRBV13	TRBJ1-6	NA	CASSQTGAPFRTPLHF	TGTGCCAGCAGCCAAACAGGGGCCCCTTTTAGGACACCCCTCCACTTT
TRBD1	TRBV18	TRBJ1-1	NA	CASSPWDRGNTEAFF	TGTGCCAGCTCACCATGGGACAGGGGGAACACTGAAGCTTTCTTT
TRBD1	TRBV15	TRBJ2-2	NA	CATSNAGGNTGELFF	TGTGCCACCAGCAACGCAGGGGGCAACACCGGGGAGCTGTTTTTT
TRBD2	TRBV7-2	TRBJ2-1	NA	CASSPPGLGNNEQFF	TGTGCCAGCAGTCCTCCGGGACTAGGAAACAATGAGCAGTTCTTC
TRBD1	TRBV2	TRBJ2-7	NA	CASSEYRGQGYEQYF	TGTGCCAGCAGTGAATATCGGGGACAGGGTTACGAGCAGTACTTC
TRBD1	TRBV3-1/TRBV3-2	TRBJ1-5	once	CASSQSTGDSNQPQHF	TGTGCCAGCAGCCAATCCACAGGGGATAGCAATCAGCCCCAGCATTTT
NA	TRBV5-1	TRBJ2-3	NA	CASSLAGDTQYF	TGCGCCAGCAGCTTGGCCGGGGATACGCAGTATTTT
TRBD2	TRBV29-1	TRBJ2-3	NA	CSVVSGGASRSTDTQYF	TGCAGCGTTGTAAGCGGGGGAGCGAGTAGGAGCACAGATACGCAGTATTTT
NA	TRBV5-4	TRBJ1-5	NA	CASSLDQTGQPQHF	TGTGCCAGCAGCTTGGACCAGACAGGTCAGCCCCAGCATTTT
TRBD2	TRBV18	TRBJ2-1	few	CASSPRSAGAYNEQFF	TGTGCCAGCTCACCGAGATCGGCGGGAGCTTACAATGAGCAGTTCTTC
NA	TRBV5-1	TRBJ2-1	NA	CASSQAGAGEGFEQFF	TGCGCCAGCAGCCAGGCGGGGGCGGGAGAAGGGTTTGAGCAGTTCTTC
TRBD2	TRBV5-4	TRBJ2-5	NA	CASSSSGGEQETQYF	TGTGCCAGCAGCTCCAGTGGGGGGGAACAAGAGACCCAGTACTTC
NA	TRBV20-1	TRBJ2-5	NA	CSASLTQETQYF	TGCAGTGCTAGTCTCACTCAGGAGACCCAGTACTTC
NA	TRBV7-8	TRBJ2-5	NA	CASSPVQGLGETQYF	TGTGCCAGCAGCCCGGTCCAGGGGCTGGGAGAGACCCAGTACTTC
TRBD2	TRBV20-1	TRBJ2-7	NA	CSASDPGTSGGTTYEQYF	TGCAGTGCTAGTGATCCCGGGACTAGCGGGGGCACGACCTACGAGCAGTACTTC
NA	TRBV24-1	TRBJ1-5	NA	CATSRGNNQPQHF	TGTGCCACCAGCAGGGGAAACAATCAGCCCCAGCATTTT
TRBD1	TRBV27	TRBJ2-7	NA	CASRSTQTGGGTYEQYF	TGTGCCAGCCGATCAACCCAGACAGGGGGCGGAACGTACGAGCAGTACTTC
NA	TRBV5-1	TRBJ1-2	NA	CASSENTGPYGYTF	TGCGCCAGCAGCGAGAATACAGGCCCCTATGGCTACACCTTC
NA	TRBV27	TRBJ2-7	NA	CASSRSGGLTEQYF	TGTGCCAGCAGTCGTAGCGGTGGCTTAACCGAGCAGTACTTC
TRBD1	TRBV18	TRBJ1-5	NA	CASSGQGAAQPQHF	TGTGCCAGCTCCGGCCAGGGGGCGGCTCAGCCCCAGCATTTT
TRBD1	TRBV18	TRBJ1-1	NA	CASSLLGGTGLGNTEAFF	TGTGCCAGCTCACTCCTAGGGGGGACAGGGCTGGGGAACACTGAAGCTTTCTTT
NA	TRBV30	TRBJ2-3	NA	CAWSGGDPGTQYF	TGTGCCTGGAGTGGGGGCGACCCCGGTACGCAGTATTTT
NA	TRBV18	TRBJ1-3	NA	CASSPIQGGGNTIYF	TGTGCCAGCTCACCGATCCAGGGCGGTGGAAACACCATATATTTT
NA	TRBV4-3	TRBJ2-6	few	CASSQATNRDSYGANVLTF	TGCGCCAGCAGCCAAGCTACTAACAGGGACTCATACGGGGCCAACGTCCTGACTTTC
NA	TRBV7-2	TRBJ1-1	NA	CASSPMGMNTEAFF	TGTGCCAGCAGCCCCATGGGGATGAACACTGAAGCTTTCTTT
NA	TRBV30	TRBJ1-5	NA	CAWSVDGNQPQHF	TGTGCCTGGAGTGTAGATGGGAATCAGCCCCAGCATTTT
NA	TRBV6-8	TRBJ1-1	NA	CASSKIKTEAFF	TGTGCCAGCAGCAAAATTAAGACTGAAGCTTTCTTT
NA	TRBV5-1	TRBJ2-5	NA	CASSRDGQETQYF	TGCGCCAGCAGCCGAGACGGTCAAGAGACCCAGTACTTC
TRBD2	TRBV2	TRBJ2-1	NA	CASTTSGGLNEQFF	TGTGCCAGCACGACTAGCGGGGGTCTCAATGAGCAGTTCTTC
TRBD2	TRBV18	TRBJ2-1	NA	CASSPDTGLAGSEQFF	TGTGCCAGCTCACCGGATACGGGACTAGCGGGAAGTGAGCAGTTCTTC
NA	TRBV7-9	TRBJ2-3	NA	CASSQKRRRTDTQYF	TGTGCCAGCAGCCAGAAGCGGAGACGCACAGATACGCAGTATTTT
NA	TRBV18	TRBJ2-6	NA	CASSPGGANVLTF	TGTGCCAGCTCCCCTGGGGGGGCCAACGTCCTGACTTTC
NA	TRBV9	TRBJ2-3	NA	CASSIRTSLDTQYF	TGTGCCAGCAGCATACGTACTAGCCTAGATACGCAGTATTTT
NA	TRBV6-5	TRBJ1-1	NA	CASSYSQGKAFF	TGTGCCAGCAGTTACTCCCAGGGAAAGGCTTTCTTT
TRBD1	TRBV7-9	TRBJ1-2	NA	CASSLRTGYGYTF	TGTGCCAGCAGCTTGAGGACAGGCTATGGCTACACCTTC
TRBD1	TRBV3-1/TRBV3-2	TRBJ1-1	NA	CASSRTGTGKDTEAFF	TGTGCCAGCAGCCGCACCGGGACAGGGAAGGACACTGAAGCTTTCTTT
NA	TRBV5-4	TRBJ2-1	NA	CASSLASVSYNEQFF	TGTGCCAGCAGCTTGGCTAGCGTCTCCTACAATGAGCAGTTCTTC
NA	TRBV19	TRBJ1-6	NA	CASSIGGRVVNSPLHF	TGTGCCAGTAGTATCGGGGGGCGAGTGGTGAATTCACCCCTCCACTTT
NA	TRBV15	TRBJ2-1	NA	CATSRGGQVAYNEQFF	TGTGCCACCAGCAGAGGGGGCCAGGTCGCCTACAATGAGCAGTTCTTC